A single sample is the source of the 5 T cell receptor beta chains below, sequenced in a study of blood T cell repertoires in COVID-19. TCRdb keeps only in-frame clones here, not all; method: immunoSEQ multiplex PCR. The sample comprises 500,000 or so clones, approximately 90% of which are singletons, and around 0.7% rests with the top ten. Sequenced sample: PBMCs or T cells enriched from blood (not recorded which). Source of these receptors: a woman aged 18-35 years who had recovered from COVID-19.

This clone was seen only once. The chain is built from TRBV6-5 and TRBJ2-3, with 7 bases that match TRBD2. Germline assignment: CDR1 MNHEY and CDR2 SVGAGI. Trimming cost V 2 bases and J 1 base; bases outside gene matches: 6. This CDR3 comprises 16 residues. CDR3 coding DNA: TGTGCCAGCAGTTACGAGCGGGGTGGGGGCACAGATACGCAGTATTTT. It specifies CASSYERGGGTDTQYF.

This chain uses TRBV6-2 or TRBV6-3 with TRBJ2-1; 7 bases fit TRBD2. There are 12 residues in the CDR3. The V gene's germline CDR1 is MNHEY and CDR2 SVGEGT. V lost 3 bases, J lost 9 bases, and 2 bases stayed unmatched. The CDR3 reads CASSYWGGEQFF. The CDR3 DNA reads TGTGCCAGCAGTTATTGGGGGGGTGAGCAGTTCTTC.

V and J are TRBV28 and TRBJ2-3; TRBD2 agrees at 10 bases. V was clipped by 2 bases and J by 5 bases; unmatched bases: 7. CDR3 size: 16 residues. The germline V gene has CDR1 MDHEN and CDR2 SYDVKM. The CDR3 sequence is CASSLAAGGRVDTQYF. The DNA for the CDR3 is TGTGCCAGCAGTTTAGCAGCGGGGGGGCGGGTAGATACGCAGTATTTT.

The gene calls are TRBV4-1 and TRBJ1-2; D is possibly TRBD1 (6 bases). From germline, CDR1 is MGHRA and CDR2 YSYEKL. The CDR3 is made up of 16 amino acids. The V end was cut by 0 bases, the J end by 6 bases, with 17 bases between. CDR3 sequence reads: CASSQDRLRGGNGYTF. The CDR3 DNA is TGCGCCAGCAGCCAAGATCGCCTTAGGGGGGGTAATGGCTACACCTTC.

The gene calls are TRBV5-4 and TRBJ2-1, with D perhaps matching TRBD2 (7 bases). Trimming removed 4 bases at V and 4 bases at J, with 18 bases between. The CDR3 sequence is 16 residues long. The germline V gene has CDR1 SGHNT and CDR2 YYREEE (reference sequence). CDR3 in amino acids: CASSVGGHESYNEQFF. CDR3 DNA sequence: TGTGCCAGCAGCGTGGGGGGGCACGAATCGTACAATGAGCAGTTCTTC.